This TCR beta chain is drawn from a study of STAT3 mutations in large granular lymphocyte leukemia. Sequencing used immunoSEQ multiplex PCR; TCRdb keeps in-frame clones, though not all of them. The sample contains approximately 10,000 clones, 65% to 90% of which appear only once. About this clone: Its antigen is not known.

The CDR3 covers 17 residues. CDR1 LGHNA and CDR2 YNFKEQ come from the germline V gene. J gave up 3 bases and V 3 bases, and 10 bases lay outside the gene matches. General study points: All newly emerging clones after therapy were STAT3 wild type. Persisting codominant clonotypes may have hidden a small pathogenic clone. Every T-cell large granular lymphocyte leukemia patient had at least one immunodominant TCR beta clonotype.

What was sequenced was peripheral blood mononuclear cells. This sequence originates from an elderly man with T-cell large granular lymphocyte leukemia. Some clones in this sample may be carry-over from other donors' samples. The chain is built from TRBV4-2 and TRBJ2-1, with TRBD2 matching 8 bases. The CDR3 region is CASSHQESGGYYNEQFF. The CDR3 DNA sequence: TGTGCCAGCAGCCATCAGGAGAGCGGGGGATACTACAATGAGCAGTTCTTC.